The 13 T cell receptor beta chains in this list originate from one sample, sequenced in a study of CD8 T cells in ankylosing spondylitis (dated by TCRdb to 2017 to 2019). Library creation used 5' RACE. This sample was sequenced with an Illumina HiSeq 2500. TCRdb ran its own pipeline on the public reads, namely fastp trimming at Q25 and MiXCR clone calling, and kept in-frame beta chains. Rows are unified per CDR3 protein, each entry keeping the most common DNA and genes. This sample gives approximately 250,000 distinct CDR3 sequences in total; roughly 10% of them show up just once. About 2.5% of the sample lies in the top ten. Specimen: blood, either unsorted or a sorted T cell fraction (not recorded which). Source of these receptors: a male donor with ankylosing spondylitis or in good health (not recorded which).

On this clonotype itself: Germline is not matched at one junction end, which may reflect a read error. The chain combines TRBV14 with TRBJ1-1; D call uncertain. This CDR3 is 14 amino acids long. Germline CDR1 is SGHDN and CDR2 is FVKESK. The DNA of the CDR3 is TGTGTCAGCAGCCTTGGTCGGGTGAACACTGAAGCTTTCTTT. Translation gives CVSSLGRVNTEAFF.

The CDR3 reads CASSRRDRGSFNYGYTF. The CDR3 DNA is TGTGCCAGCAGCCGGAGGGACAGGGGGAGCTTTAACTATGGCTACACCTTC. The genes are TRBV3-1 and TRBJ1-2, with TRBD1 identical over 11 bases. The germline V gene has CDR1 LGHDT and CDR2 YNNKEL (reference sequence). V dropped 4 bases and J dropped 1; count of bases not matched to a gene: 8. The CDR3 spans 17 residues.

This clonotype was seen many times. The chain is built from TRBV2 and TRBJ2-1, with 12 nucleotides matching TRBD2. Germline assignment: CDR1 SNHLY and CDR2 FYNNEI. Trimming cost V 3 bases and J 0 bases; bases outside gene matches: 0. The CDR3 is made up of 16 amino acids. CDR3 sequence reads: CASSEGLAGSYNEQFF. For the CDR3, the DNA is TGTGCCAGCAGTGAGGGACTAGCGGGCTCCTACAATGAGCAGTTCTTC.

Ten or more counts support this clonotype. The J gene is TRBJ2-2, the V gene TRBV20-1; D is perhaps TRBD1 or TRBD2 (5 bases each). In germline, CDR1 is DFQATT, CDR2 SNEGSKA (reference sequence). The CDR3 sequence is 12 residues long. The germline V and J ends were trimmed by 2 bases and 6 bases, with 7 bases remaining between them. The CDR3 spells CSARKGPGELFF. The CDR3 region has the DNA TGCAGTGCTAGAAAGGGACCCGGGGAGCTGTTTTTT.

The chain has TRBV30 and TRBJ1-5; unclear D gene. Germline V gene sequence: CDR1 GTSNPN, CDR2 SVGIG (reference sequence). Trimming stripped 2 bases from V and 4 bases from J, with 12 bases between. This CDR3 is 14 amino acids long. The CDR3 region is CAWSTRDGNQPQHF. The CDR3 DNA is TGTGCCTGGAGTACCCGTGACGGGAATCAGCCCCAGCATTTT.

This clonotype was detected only a few times. V is TRBV6-5 and J is TRBJ1-4; D might be TRBD1 (6 bases). Germline loops: CDR1 MNHEY, CDR2 SVGAGI. The CDR3 has 16 amino acids. Trimming stripped 3 bases from V and 3 bases from J, with 14 bases between. CDR3 sequence (DNA): TGTGCCAGCAGTTATCCCACAGGGATTGCTAATGAAAAACTGTTTTTT. Its translation: CASSYPTGIANEKLFF.

This clonotype was counted many times. J is TRBJ2-1 and V is TRBV6-2 or TRBV6-3; 9 bases fit TRBD1. Germline V gene sequence: CDR1 MNHEY, CDR2 SVGEGT. The length of the CDR3 is 16 residues. Germline trimming cut 6 bases from V and 2 bases from J; bases unmatched to any gene: 8. CDR3: CASRSTGGETYNEQFF. The CDR3 DNA is TGTGCCAGCAGATCAACAGGGGGCGAAACCTACAATGAGCAGTTCTTC.

Ten or more counts support this clonotype. The DNA of the CDR3 is TGTGCCTGGGGGGACACCGGGGAGCTGTTTTTT. Translating gives CAWGDTGELFF. This chain joins TRBV30 and TRBJ2-2; D unresolved. In germline, CDR1 is GTSNPN, CDR2 SVGIG (reference sequence). The V gene lost 5 bases and the J gene lost 3 bases, with 4 bases spanning the gap. This CDR3 is 11 amino acids long.

In its sample, this clonotype was seen many times. The chain couples TRBV10-3 to TRBJ2-7; unclear D gene. CDR3 length: 12 amino acids. Germline V gives CDR1 ENHRY, CDR2 SYGVKD. V shed 11 bases and J shed 3 bases, with 14 bases lying between them. CDR3 in amino acids: CAARELDYEQYF. In DNA, the CDR3 is TGTGCCGCCCGTGAGCTAGACTACGAGCAGTACTTC.

V is TRBV24-1 and J is TRBJ1-1, with D unresolved. This CDR3 contains 14 residues. Germline CDR1 reads KGHDR; CDR2 reads SFDVKD. The V end was cut by 4 bases, the J end by 9 bases, with 17 bases between. The DNA for the CDR3 is TGTGCCACCAGTGACTCTGACGAGCCCCTCAAAGCTTTCTTT. Protein product: CATSDSDEPLKAFF.

The V and J genes are TRBV5-4 and TRBJ2-1; 8 bases fit TRBD2. V was clipped by 3 bases and J by 6 bases; unmatched bases: 11. Germline-derived CDR1 and CDR2 are SGHNT and YYREEE (reference sequence). The CDR3 totals 16 residues. The CDR3 here is CASSSAGTRYFNEQFF. The CDR3 DNA reads TGTGCCAGCAGCTCGGCCGGGACTAGATATTTCAATGAGCAGTTCTTC.

This clonotype was observed many times. This chain uses TRBV9 with TRBJ2-5, with D perhaps matching TRBD1 (6 bases). The CDR3 spans 14 residues. V was shortened by 6 bases and J by 2 bases, with 14 bases between the two germline ends. Germline V CDR1 and CDR2: SGDLS, YYNGEE. The CDR3 DNA reads TGTGCCAGCACTACAGGGACGAATCAAGAGACCCAGTACTTC. It encodes CASTTGTNQETQYF.

At least ten counts were recorded for this clonotype. V and J are TRBV5-7 and TRBJ2-2; D uncertain. TRBV5-7 is given ORF status, its function remaining uncertain. The CDR3 is made up of 16 amino acids. V lost 0 bases and J lost 2, with 11 bases in between. The CDR3 spells CASSLGRHSNTGELFF. CDR3 sequence (DNA): TGTGCCAGCAGCTTGGGCAGACATTCCAACACCGGGGAGCTGTTTTTT.